Sequencing of this T cell receptor beta chain was carried out in a study of T cells in Graves' hyperthyroidism and ophthalmopathy. Across the whole study: Blood was drawn when the patient was first diagnosed and still untreated. General study results and limits: Before onset, ophthalmopathy was predicted by the model a median around 6.5 months earlier. By a 13 V-J model, ophthalmopathy was set apart from stable hyperthyroidism.

This clonotype has a count of ten or more. Its target is unknown. Fresh 10 ml peripheral blood yielded PBMCs. V was cut by 0 bases and J by 4 bases, with 15 bases left in between. The germline V gene has CDR1 SGHAT and CDR2 FQNNGV. This CDR3 is 16 amino acids long. RNA transcripts served as the template for amplifying TCR beta CDR3 regions. The study used the HTBI primer set for a first-round RT-PCR of the TCR CDR3. One entry per CDR3 protein, called by TCRdb with MiXCR from the multiplex PCR reads. This sample carries roughly 530,000 distinct CDR3 sequences, about 15% of them seen once, and the ten largest clones take roughly a sixth.

Material: blood. The receptor was derived from a woman between 18 and 29 years old with Graves' ophthalmopathy. This chain uses TRBV11-2 with TRBJ1-2; D is ambiguous. In DNA form, the CDR3 reads TGTGCCAGCAGCTTAGATCTCATGACGAGCATCTATGGCTACACCTTC. Translating it yields CASSLDLMTSIYGYTF.